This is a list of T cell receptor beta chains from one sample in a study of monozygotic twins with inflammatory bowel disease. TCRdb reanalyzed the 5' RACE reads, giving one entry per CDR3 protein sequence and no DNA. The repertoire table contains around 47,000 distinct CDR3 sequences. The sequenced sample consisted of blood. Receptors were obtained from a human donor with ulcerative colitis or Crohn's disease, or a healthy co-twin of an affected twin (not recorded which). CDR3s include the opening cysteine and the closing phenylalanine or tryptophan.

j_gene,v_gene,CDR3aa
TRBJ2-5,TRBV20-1,CSASPGTAAQETQYF
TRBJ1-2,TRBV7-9,CASSTRTGQTNDGYTF
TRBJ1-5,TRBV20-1,CSARGTGERAKNQPQHF
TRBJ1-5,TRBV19,CASTVGGYSNQPQHF
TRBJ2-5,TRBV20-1,CSARGVLETQYF
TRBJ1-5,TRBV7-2,CASSLEGSNQPQHF
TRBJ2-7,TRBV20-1,CSARKGGSYEQYF
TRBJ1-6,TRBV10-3,CAISESAGGNSPLHF
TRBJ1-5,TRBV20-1,CSARDGREYSNQPQHF
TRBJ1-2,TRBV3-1,CASSQDRTGGDGYTF
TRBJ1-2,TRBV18,CASSPTRTVYGYTF
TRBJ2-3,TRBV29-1,CSGRDGTDTQYF
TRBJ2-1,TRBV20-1,CSARDPSIRPGGHNEQFF
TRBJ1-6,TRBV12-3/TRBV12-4,CASSFWGTSSYNSPLHF
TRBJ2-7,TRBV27,CASSLRASQGLYEQYF
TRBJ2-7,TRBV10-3,CAISESSRGTYEQYF
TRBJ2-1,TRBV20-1,CSASQAGAGNEQFF
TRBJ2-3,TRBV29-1,CSSALASGRTDTQYF
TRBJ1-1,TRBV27,CASSFGGRVAFF
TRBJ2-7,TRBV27,CASSRWDSSYEQYF
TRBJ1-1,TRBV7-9,CASSLTGEGTEAFF
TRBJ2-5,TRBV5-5,CASSLDRGDQETQYF
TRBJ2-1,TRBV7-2,CASSLESVGNEQFF
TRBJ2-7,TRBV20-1,CSAGFMGAYEQYF
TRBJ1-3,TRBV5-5,CASSLLGSGNTIYF